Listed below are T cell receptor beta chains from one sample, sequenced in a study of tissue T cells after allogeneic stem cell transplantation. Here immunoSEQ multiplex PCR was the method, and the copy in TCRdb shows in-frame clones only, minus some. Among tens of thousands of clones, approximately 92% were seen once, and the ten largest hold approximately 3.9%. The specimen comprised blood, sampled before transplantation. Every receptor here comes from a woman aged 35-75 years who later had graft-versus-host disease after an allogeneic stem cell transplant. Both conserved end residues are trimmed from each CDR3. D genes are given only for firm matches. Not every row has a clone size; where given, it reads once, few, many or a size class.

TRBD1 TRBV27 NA ASSNGQGTNEKLF
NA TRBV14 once ASSLGHNTEAF
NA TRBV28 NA ASSLPQEERAF
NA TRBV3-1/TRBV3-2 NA ASSQDFGIWSQETQY
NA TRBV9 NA ASSAGPIAGNEQF
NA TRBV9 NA ASSVAPGNTEAF
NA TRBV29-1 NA SVDMGLNTEAF
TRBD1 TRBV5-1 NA ASSWGAYARDRGLVEQY
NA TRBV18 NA ASSPQLEVETQY
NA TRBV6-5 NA ASSYAGNGYT
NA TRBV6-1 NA ASSDWGQNTEAF
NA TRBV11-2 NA ASSRKPETPLH
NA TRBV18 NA ASSPQGPNYGYT
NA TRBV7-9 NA ASSYLAGTDTQY
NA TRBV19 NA ASSIRVGYEQY
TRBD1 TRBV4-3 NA ASSQESGGLNQPQH
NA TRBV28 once ASSQGVPYEQY
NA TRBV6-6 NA ASRPGARGSNQPQH
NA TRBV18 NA ASSPYSRSGNTIY
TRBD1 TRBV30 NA AWRGQGNTEAF
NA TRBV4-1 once ASSQEHRNNEQF
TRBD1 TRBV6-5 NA ASRQGLLGYT
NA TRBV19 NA ASSIVPGDQPQH
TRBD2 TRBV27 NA ASSLAGGPYEQY
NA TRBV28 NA ASSLFRGLNQPQH
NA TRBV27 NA ASSSYGSRETQY
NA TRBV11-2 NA ASSLGTRDEAF